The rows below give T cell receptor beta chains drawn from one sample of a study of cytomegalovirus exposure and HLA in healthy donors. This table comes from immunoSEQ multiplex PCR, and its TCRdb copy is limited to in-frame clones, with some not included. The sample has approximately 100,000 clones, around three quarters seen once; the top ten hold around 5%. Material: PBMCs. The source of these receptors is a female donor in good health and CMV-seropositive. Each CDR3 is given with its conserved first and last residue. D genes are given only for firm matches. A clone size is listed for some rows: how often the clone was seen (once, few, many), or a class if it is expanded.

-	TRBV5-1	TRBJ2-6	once	CASSLRVSGANVLTF	TGCGCCAGCAGCTTGCGGGTATCTGGGGCCAACGTCCTGACTTTC
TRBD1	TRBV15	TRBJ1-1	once	CATRWDRVRGNTEAFF	TGTGCCACCAGGTGGGACAGGGTACGTGGGAACACTGAAGCTTTCTTT
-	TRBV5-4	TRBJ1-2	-	CASSLRSLSDYGYTF	TGTGCCAGCAGCTTGAGGAGCCTCTCGGACTATGGCTACACCTTC
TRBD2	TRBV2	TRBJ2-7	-	CASRESGRGGEQYF	TGTGCCAGCAGGGAAAGCGGGAGAGGTGGCGAGCAGTACTTC
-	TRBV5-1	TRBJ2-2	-	CASTRTVNTGELFF	TGCGCCAGCACCCGGACAGTGAACACCGGGGAGCTGTTTTTT
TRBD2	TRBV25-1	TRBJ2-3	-	CASSGDGRVADTQYF	TGTGCCAGCAGTGGTGACGGGAGGGTCGCAGATACGCAGTATTTT
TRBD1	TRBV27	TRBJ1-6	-	CASSATGRNSPLHF	TGTGCCAGCAGCGCGACAGGGCGGAATTCACCCCTCCACTTT
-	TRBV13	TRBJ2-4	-	CASSSRLAKNIQYF	TGTGCCAGCAGCTCACGACTAGCCAAAAACATTCAGTACTTC
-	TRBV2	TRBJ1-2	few	CASSVAPGEGYTF	TGTGCCAGCAGCGTCGCCCCCGGGGAAGGCTACACCTTC
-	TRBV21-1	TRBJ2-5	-	CAKENRRQPFETQYF	TGTGCCAAAGAAAACCGACGACAGCCCTTTGAGACCCAGTACTTC
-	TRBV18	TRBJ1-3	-	CASSPPPGAQNTIYF	TGTGCCAGCTCACCACCCCCGGGAGCCCAAAACACCATATATTTT
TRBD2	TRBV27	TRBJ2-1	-	CASSLKGIIGLAGARNEQFF	TGTGCCAGCAGTTTAAAAGGCATAATTGGACTAGCGGGAGCTCGAAATGAGCAGTTCTTC
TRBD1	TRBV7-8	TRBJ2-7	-	CASSSGRRQGRDYEQYF	TGTGCCAGCAGCTCAGGAAGACGACAGGGTAGGGATTACGAGCAGTACTTC
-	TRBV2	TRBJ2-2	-	CASMEGRDTGELFF	TGTGCCAGCATGGAGGGGCGAGACACCGGGGAGCTGTTTTTT
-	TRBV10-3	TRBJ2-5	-	CAIRGGRQGNIQETQYF	TGTGCCATCAGGGGGGGAAGACAGGGAAACATCCAAGAGACCCAGTACTTC
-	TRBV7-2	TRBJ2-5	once	CASSGRTGGETQYF	TGTGCCAGCAGCGGACGGACTGGCGGTGAGACCCAGTACTTC
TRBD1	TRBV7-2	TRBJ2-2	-	CASSGQGATGELFF	TGTGCCAGCAGCGGACAGGGGGCGACCGGGGAGCTGTTTTTT
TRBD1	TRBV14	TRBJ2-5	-	CASSQGGTVQETQYF	TGTGCCAGCAGCCAAGGGGGGACAGTCCAAGAGACCCAGTACTTC
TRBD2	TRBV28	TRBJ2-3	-	CASSTPGLGTDTQYF	TGTGCCAGCAGTACTCCGGGACTAGGCACAGATACGCAGTATTTT
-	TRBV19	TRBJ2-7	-	CASSIVRGPSREQYF	TGTGCCAGTAGTATTGTCAGGGGCCCTTCGAGGGAGCAGTACTTC
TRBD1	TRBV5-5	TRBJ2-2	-	CASSLRWGQGAANTGELFF	TGTGCCAGCAGCTTGCGATGGGGACAGGGGGCGGCTAACACCGGGGAGCTGTTTTTT
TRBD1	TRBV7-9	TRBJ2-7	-	CASTPVAGGTEQYF	TGTGCCAGCACCCCTGTGGCAGGGGGAACCGAGCAGTACTTC
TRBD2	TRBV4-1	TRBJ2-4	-	CASSHDARTSGPLAKNIQYF	TGCGCCAGCAGCCACGACGCTCGGACTAGCGGGCCTTTAGCCAAAAACATTCAGTACTTC
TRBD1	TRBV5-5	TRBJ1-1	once	CASSRGQGNTEAFF	TGTGCCAGCAGCCGGGGACAGGGAAACACTGAAGCTTTCTTT
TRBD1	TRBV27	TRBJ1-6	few	CASSLSPPTGANSPLHF	TGTGCCAGCAGTTTATCTCCCCCGACAGGGGCGAATTCACCCCTCCACTTT
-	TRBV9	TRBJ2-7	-	CASSATTMTDEQYF	TGTGCCAGCAGCGCAACAACTATGACAGACGAGCAGTACTTC
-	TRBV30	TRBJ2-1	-	CAWKIDSREFF	TGTGCCTGGAAAATAGACAGCCGGGAGTTCTTC
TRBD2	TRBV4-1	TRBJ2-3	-	CASSQSPGLAGLADTQYF	TGCGCCAGCAGCCAATCCCCAGGACTAGCGGGTTTGGCAGATACGCAGTATTTT
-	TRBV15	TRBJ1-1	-	CATSRGEGSRTEAFF	TGTGCCACCAGCAGGGGAGAGGGAAGTCGGACTGAAGCTTTCTTT
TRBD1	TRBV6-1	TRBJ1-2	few	CASSGDRGLYGYTF	TGTGCCAGCAGCGGGGACAGGGGGCTCTATGGCTACACCTTC
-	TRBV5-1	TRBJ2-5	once	CASSSGTVRETQYF	TGCGCCAGCAGCTCCGGGACTGTGAGAGAGACCCAGTACTTC
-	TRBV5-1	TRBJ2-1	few	CASSLEWGPSGEQFF	TGCGCCAGCAGCTTGGAGTGGGGGCCCTCTGGTGAGCAGTTCTTC
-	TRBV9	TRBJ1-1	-	CASSTRVNTEAFF	TGTGCCAGCAGCACCAGGGTCAACACTGAAGCTTTCTTT
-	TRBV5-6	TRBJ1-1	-	CASSFPTDATEAFF	TGTGCCAGCAGCTTCCCCACAGACGCCACTGAAGCTTTCTTT
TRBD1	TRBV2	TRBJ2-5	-	CASSGRTGKETQYF	TGTGCCAGCAGTGGAAGGACAGGGAAAGAGACCCAGTACTTC
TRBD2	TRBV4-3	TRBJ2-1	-	CASSLGLAGSNEQFF	TGCGCCAGCAGCCTAGGGCTAGCGGGATCCAATGAGCAGTTCTTC
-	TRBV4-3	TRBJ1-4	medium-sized	CASSQDGTRNEKLFF	TGCGCCAGCAGCCAAGACGGGACACGAAATGAAAAACTGTTTTTT
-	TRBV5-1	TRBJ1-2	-	CASSLTQVDGYTF	TGCGCCAGCAGCTTGACGCAGGTAGATGGCTACACCTTC
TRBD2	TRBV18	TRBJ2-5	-	CASSPGLAGGQETQYF	TGTGCCAGCTCACCTGGCCTAGCGGGAGGCCAAGAGACCCAGTACTTC
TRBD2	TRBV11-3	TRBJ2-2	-	CASSLTRGLAANTGELFF	TGTGCCAGCAGCCTCACCCGGGGACTAGCGGCCAACACCGGGGAGCTGTTTTTT
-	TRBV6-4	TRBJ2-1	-	CASSETSSHEQFF	TGTGCCAGCAGTGAAACTAGCTCACATGAGCAGTTCTTC
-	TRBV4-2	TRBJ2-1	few	CASSQDVTMIASSDEQFF	TGTGCCAGCAGCCAAGATGTCACCATGATAGCTTCCAGCGATGAGCAGTTCTTC
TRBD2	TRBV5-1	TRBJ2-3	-	CASSGGGLAGTDTQYF	TGCGCCAGCAGCGGCGGGGGACTAGCGGGGACAGATACGCAGTATTTT
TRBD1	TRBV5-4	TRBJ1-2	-	CASSSTGLYGYTF	TGTGCCAGCAGCTCGACAGGGCTCTATGGCTACACCTTC
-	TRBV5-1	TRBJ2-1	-	CASSLEGRALDEQFF	TGCGCCAGCAGCTTGGAGGGCAGGGCCCTTGATGAGCAGTTCTTC
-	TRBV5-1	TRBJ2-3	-	CASSLMAGNTDTQYF	TGCGCCAGCAGCTTAATGGCGGGGAACACAGATACGCAGTATTTT
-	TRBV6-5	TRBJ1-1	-	CASSLRAYTEAFF	TGTGCCAGCAGCCTCAGAGCGTACACTGAAGCTTTCTTT
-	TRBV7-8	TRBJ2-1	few	CASSSDAGEQFF	TGTGCCAGCAGCTCGGACGCGGGTGAGCAGTTCTTC
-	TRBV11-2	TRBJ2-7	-	CASSPQFRGTTYEQYF	TGTGCCAGCAGCCCGCAATTCCGGGGTACAACCTACGAGCAGTACTTC
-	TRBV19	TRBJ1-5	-	CASRPIGESNQPQHF	TGTGCCAGTAGACCAATCGGGGAGAGCAATCAGCCCCAGCATTTT
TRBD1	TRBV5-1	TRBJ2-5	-	CASSLEGTGSYF	TGCGCCAGCAGCTTGGAAGGGACAGGGTCTTACTTC
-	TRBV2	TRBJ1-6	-	CASSEWAADNSPLHF	TGTGCCAGCAGTGAATGGGCAGCCGATAATTCACCCCTCCACTTT
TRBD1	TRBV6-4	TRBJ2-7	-	CASSGWTGCFYEQYF	TGTGCCAGCAGTGGCTGGACAGGGTGCTTTTACGAGCAGTACTTC
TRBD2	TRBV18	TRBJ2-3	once	CASSRTSGNPDTQYF	TGTGCCAGCTCACGGACTAGCGGGAACCCAGATACGCAGTATTTT
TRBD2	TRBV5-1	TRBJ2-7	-	CASSYGLAIVNEQYF	TGCGCCAGCAGCTATGGACTAGCGATAGTAAACGAGCAGTACTTC